This T cell receptor (beta chain) derives from a study of T-cell memory formation after mild COVID-19. Barcoded TCR alpha and TCR beta cDNA libraries with UMIs came from 5'RACE using constant-segment primers. TCRdb independently ran MiXCR on the 5' RACE reads; one entry per CDR3 protein. The sample has 250,000 to 350,000 distinct CDR3 sequences, more than 15% seen once. The study, taken as a whole, reports: Mainly CM and EM harbored the contracting CD4+ clones; mainly EMRA harbored the CD8+ ones. Contracting clones from day 15 to 85 showed balanced CD4/CD8; later expanders favored CD4+.

In germline, CDR1 is LGHNA, CDR2 YNFKEQ. The CDR3 covers 14 residues. Trimming took off 1 base at V and 2 bases at J, with 8 bases between the two ends. As concerns this clonotype: Its antigen is currently unknown.

Sequenced input: PBMCs or a T cell subset sorted from them (not recorded which). This TCR derives from a man younger than 30 who had mild COVID-19 (a few samples of this study predate the infection). Cell type and time point are not known. This rearrangement joins TRBV4-2 to TRBJ2-5; D is undetermined. The CDR3 DNA follows: TGTGCCAGCAGCCAAGGGGAACGGCAAGAGACCCAGTACTTC. This encodes CASSQGERQETQYF.